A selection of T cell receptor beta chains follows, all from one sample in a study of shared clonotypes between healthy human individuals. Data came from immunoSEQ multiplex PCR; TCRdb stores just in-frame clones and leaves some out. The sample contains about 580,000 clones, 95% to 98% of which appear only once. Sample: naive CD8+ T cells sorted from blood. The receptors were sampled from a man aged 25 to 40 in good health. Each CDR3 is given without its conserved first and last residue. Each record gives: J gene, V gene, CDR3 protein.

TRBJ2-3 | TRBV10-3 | AISESGTIGGVDADTQY
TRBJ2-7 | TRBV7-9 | ASEQPRSYEQY
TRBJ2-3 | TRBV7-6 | ASSQGRLAGPPPDTQY
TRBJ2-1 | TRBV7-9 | ASSPTFNEQF
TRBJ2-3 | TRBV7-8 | ASSSGGLGTDTQY
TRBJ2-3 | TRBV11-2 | ASSFSPRISREKDTQY
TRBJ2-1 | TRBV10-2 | ASSDPDRAWTSGRRNNEQF
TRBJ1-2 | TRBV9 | ASSLREETDPYGYT
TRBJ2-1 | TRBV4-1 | ASSQVMNEQF
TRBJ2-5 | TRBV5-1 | ASSYPSGGQETQY
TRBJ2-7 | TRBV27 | ASSLPITGTQY
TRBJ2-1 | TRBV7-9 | ASSLNGWDSYNEQF
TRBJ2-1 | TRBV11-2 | ASSLILAGVNEQF
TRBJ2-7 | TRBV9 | ASSVEASSYEQY
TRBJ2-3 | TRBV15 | ATSSAGVGTDTQY
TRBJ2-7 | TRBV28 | ASSPPSGYEQY
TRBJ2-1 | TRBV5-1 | ASSLGLAGGDEQF
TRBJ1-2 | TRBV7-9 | ASSLTGGADYGYT
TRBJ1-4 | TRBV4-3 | ASSHRGEKLF
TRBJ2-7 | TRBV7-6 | ASSFGGQAADEQY
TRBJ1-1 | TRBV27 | ASSLGGNTEAF
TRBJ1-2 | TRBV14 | ASSLRTEVHNYGYT
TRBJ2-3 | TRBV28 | ASSLPRGGTDTQY
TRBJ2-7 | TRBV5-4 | ASSLGHYEQY
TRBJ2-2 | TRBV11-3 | ASSLARSTGELF
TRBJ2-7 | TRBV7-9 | ASSLPPLGGDVDEQY
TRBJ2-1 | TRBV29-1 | SVRLGWNEQF
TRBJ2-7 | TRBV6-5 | ASSLRDRVNEQY
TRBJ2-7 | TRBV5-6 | ASSFGQGTYEQY
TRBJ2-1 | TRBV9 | ASSPYPNEQF
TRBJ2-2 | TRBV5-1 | ASSLRTLTPNTGELF
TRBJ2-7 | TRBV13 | ASSLDRGSNEQY
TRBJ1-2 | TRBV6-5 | ASSLTGEDGYT
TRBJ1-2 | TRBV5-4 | ASSTDRSGYT
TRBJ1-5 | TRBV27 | ASTLVGDGRPQH
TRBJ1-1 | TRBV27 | ASSLVLRGGRGPTEAF
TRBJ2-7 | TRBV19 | ASSPRRGYEQY
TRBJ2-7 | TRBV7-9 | ASSSTVMSSYEQY
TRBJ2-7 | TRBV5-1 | ASSPGGRYEQY
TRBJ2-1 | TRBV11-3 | ASSLLRGNEQF
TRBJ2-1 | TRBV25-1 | ASSDGPTQHEQF
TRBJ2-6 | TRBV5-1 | ASSLTGGAASGANVLT
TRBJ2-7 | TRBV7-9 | ASSPPLEDLGVRYEQY
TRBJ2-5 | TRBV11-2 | ASRPGTSGRETQY
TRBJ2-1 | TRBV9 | ASSVGGSYNEQF
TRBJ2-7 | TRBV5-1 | ASSLEAASYEQY
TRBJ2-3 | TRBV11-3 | ASSLGTTDTQY
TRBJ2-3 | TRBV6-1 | ASSEWTSGGGYTQY
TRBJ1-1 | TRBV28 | ASSLAENTEAF
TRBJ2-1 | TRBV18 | ASSPPTGPTEFRHNEQF
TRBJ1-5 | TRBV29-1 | SAARDNQPQH
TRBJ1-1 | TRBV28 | ASSFWNTEAF
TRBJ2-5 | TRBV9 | ASSTSETQY
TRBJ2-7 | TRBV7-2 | ASSHPGDTYEQY
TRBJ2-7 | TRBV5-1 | ASRYFGTSGRGYEQY
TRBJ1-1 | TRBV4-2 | ASSQDKAGKNTEAF
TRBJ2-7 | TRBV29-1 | SVVVLGYEQY
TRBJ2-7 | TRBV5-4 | ASSLVGLESEQY
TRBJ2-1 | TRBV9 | ASSPEGTTDNEQF
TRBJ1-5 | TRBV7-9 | ASSLGGTGGNQPQH